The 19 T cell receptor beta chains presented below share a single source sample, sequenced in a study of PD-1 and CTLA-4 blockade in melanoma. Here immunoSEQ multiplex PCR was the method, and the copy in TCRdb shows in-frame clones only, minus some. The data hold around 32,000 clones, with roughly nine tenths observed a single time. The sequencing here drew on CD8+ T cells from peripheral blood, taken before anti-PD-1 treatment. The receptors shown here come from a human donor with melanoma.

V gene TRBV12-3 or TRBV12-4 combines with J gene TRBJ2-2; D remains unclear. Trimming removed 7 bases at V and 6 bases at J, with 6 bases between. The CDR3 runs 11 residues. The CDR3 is CASTDPGELFF. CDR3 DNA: TGTGCCAGCACCGACCCCGGGGAGCTGTTTTTT.

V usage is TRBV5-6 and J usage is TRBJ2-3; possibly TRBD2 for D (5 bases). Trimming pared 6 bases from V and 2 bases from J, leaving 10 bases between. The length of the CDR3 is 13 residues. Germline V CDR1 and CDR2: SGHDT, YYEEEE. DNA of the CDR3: TGTGCCAGCATCCAGCGGAACACAGATACGCAGTATTTT. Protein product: CASIQRNTDTQYF. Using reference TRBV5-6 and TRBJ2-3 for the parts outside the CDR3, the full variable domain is DAGVTQSPTHLIKTRGQQVTLRCSPKSGHDTVSWYQQALGQGPQFIFQYYEEEERQRGNFPDRFSGHQFPNYSSELNVNALLLGDSALYLCASIQRNTDTQYFGPGTRLTVL.

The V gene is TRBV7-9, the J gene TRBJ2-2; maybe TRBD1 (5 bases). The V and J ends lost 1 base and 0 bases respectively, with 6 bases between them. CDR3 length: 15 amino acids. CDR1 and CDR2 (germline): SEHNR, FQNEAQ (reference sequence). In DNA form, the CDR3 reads TGTGCCAGCAGCTTAGAAGGGGCGAACACCGGGGAGCTGTTTTTT. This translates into CASSLEGANTGELFF.

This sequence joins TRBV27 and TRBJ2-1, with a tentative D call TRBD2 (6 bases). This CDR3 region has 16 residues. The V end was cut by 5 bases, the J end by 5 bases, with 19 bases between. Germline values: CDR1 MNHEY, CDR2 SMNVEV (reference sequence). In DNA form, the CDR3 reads TGTGCCAGCAGTCCCGCCGGGCTAGCGAGGAACAATGAGCAGTTCTTC. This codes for CASSPAGLARNNEQFF.

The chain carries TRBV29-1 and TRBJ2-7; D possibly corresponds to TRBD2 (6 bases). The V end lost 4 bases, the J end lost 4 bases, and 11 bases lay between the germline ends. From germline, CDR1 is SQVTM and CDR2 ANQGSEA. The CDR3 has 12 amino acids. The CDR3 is CSVAASEYEQYF. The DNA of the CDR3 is TGCAGCGTTGCGGCTAGCGAGTACGAGCAGTACTTC.

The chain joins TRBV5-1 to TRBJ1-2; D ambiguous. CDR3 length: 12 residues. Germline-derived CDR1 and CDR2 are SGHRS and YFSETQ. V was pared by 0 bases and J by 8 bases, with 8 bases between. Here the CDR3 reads CASSLEGPGYTF. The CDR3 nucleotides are TGCGCCAGCAGCTTGGAGGGCCCCGGCTACACCTTC.

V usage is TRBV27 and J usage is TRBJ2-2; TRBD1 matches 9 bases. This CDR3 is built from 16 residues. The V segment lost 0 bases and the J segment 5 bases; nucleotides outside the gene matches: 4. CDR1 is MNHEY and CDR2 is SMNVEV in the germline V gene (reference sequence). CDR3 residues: CASSLSRTGDTGELFF. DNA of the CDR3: TGTGCCAGCAGTTTATCGAGGACAGGGGATACCGGGGAGCTGTTTTTT.

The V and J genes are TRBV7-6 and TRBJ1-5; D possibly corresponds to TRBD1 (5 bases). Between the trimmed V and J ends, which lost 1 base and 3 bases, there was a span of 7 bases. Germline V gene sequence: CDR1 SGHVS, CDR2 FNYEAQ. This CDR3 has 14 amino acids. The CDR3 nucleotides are TGTGCCAGCAGCTTAGGGGGCGTCAATCAGCCCCAGCATTTT. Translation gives CASSLGGVNQPQHF.

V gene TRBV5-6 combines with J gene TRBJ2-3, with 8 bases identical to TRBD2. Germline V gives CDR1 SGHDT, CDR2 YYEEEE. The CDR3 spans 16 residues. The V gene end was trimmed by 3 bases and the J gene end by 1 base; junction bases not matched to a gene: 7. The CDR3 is CASSSERETRTDTQYF. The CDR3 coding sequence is TGTGCCAGCAGCTCCGAGCGGGAGACCCGCACAGATACGCAGTATTTT.

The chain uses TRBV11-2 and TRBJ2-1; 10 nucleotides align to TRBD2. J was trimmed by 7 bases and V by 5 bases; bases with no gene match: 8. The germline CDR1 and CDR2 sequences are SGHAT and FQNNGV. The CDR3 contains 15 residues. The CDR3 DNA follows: TGTGCCAGCAGCCCCGGACTAGCGGAGACGAATGAGCAGTTCTTC. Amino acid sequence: CASSPGLAETNEQFF.

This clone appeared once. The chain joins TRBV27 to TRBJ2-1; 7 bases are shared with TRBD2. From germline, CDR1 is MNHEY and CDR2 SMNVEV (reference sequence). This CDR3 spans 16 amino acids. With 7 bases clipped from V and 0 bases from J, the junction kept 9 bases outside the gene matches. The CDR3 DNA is TGTGCCAGCATCCCGAGCGGGGTAAGCTCCTACAATGAGCAGTTCTTC. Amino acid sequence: CASIPSGVSSYNEQFF.

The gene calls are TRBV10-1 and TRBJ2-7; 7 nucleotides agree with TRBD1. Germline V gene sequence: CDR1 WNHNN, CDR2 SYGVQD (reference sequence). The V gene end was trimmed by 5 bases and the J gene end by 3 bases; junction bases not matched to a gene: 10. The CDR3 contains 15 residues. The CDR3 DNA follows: TGCGCCAGCAGTCCCGGGACAGAGACCTACTACGAGCAGTACTTC. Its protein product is CASSPGTETYYEQYF.

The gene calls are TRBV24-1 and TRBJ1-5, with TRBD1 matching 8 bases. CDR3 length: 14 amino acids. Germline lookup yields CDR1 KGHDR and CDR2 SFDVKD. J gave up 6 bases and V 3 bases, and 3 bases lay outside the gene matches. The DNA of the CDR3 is TGTGCCACCAGTGATCGGACAGGGAGTCAGCCCCAGCATTTT. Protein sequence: CATSDRTGSQPQHF.

In DNA form, the CDR3 reads TGCAGCGTTGAAATTGTGAGCTCCTACAATGAGCAGTTCTTC. This encodes CSVEIVSSYNEQFF. The genes are TRBV29-1 and TRBJ2-1; D gene uncertain. Germline lookup yields CDR1 SQVTM and CDR2 ANQGSEA. V was trimmed by 2 bases and J by 0 bases, leaving 8 bases between them. The CDR3 has 14 residues.

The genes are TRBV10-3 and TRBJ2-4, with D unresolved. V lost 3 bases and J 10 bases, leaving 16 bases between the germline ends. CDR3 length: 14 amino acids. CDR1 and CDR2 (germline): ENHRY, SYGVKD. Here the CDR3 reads CAISDETDIKIQYF. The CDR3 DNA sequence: TGTGCCATCAGTGACGAAACAGACATTAAGATTCAGTACTTC.

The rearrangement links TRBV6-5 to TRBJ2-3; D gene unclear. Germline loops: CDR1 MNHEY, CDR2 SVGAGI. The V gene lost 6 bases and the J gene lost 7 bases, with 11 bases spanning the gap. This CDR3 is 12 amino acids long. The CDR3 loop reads CASRDRLNTQYF. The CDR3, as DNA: TGTGCCAGCAGAGATCGCCTTAATACGCAGTATTTT.

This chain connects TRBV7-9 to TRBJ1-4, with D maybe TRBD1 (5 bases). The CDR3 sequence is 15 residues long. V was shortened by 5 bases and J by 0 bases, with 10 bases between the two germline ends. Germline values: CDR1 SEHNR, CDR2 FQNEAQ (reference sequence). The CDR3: CASSLQGATNEKLFF. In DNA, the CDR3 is TGTGCCAGCAGCCTGCAGGGAGCAACTAATGAAAAACTGTTTTTT. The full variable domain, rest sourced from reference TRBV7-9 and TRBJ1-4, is DTGVSQNPRHKITKRGQNVTFRCDPISEHNRLYWYRQTLGQGPEFLTYFQNEAQLEKSRLLSDRFSAERPKGSFSTLEIQRTEQGDSAMYLCASSLQGATNEKLFFGSGTQLSVL.

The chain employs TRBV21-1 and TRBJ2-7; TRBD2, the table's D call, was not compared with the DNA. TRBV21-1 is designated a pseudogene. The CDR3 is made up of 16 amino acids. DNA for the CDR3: TGTGCCAGCAGCACCCCTGGGAAGCGGGAGTTGCACGAGCAGTACTTC. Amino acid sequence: CASSTPGKRELHEQYF.

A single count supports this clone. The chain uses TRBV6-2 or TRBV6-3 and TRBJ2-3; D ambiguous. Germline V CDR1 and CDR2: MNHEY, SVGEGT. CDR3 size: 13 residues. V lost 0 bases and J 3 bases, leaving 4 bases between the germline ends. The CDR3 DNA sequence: TGTGCCAGCAGTTACTCGACTACAGATACGCAGTATTTT. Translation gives CASSYSTTDTQYF.